This is a list of T cell receptor beta chains from one sample in a study of blood T cell repertoires in COVID-19. TCRdb's table, derived via immunoSEQ multiplex PCR, lists solely in-frame clones and lacks some. The sample shows tens of thousands of clones, 89% of them seen only once. Material: peripheral blood. These receptors originate from a woman aged 55-70 years with active COVID-19. CDR3s include the opening cysteine and the closing phenylalanine or tryptophan. Each record gives: CDR3 length, V gene, clone size, J gene, CDR3 protein. Where a row states a size, it is once, few, many or the class of an expanded clone; other rows omit it.

len: 17; v_gene: TRBV2; abundance: NA; j_gene: TRBJ2-2; CDR3aa: CASSTEGTRSLTGELFF
len: 16; v_gene: TRBV6-6; abundance: NA; j_gene: TRBJ2-2; CDR3aa: CASSYPRTGDTGELFF
len: 13; v_gene: TRBV14; abundance: once; j_gene: TRBJ2-3; CDR3aa: CASSPQETGTQYF
len: 14; v_gene: TRBV19; abundance: NA; j_gene: TRBJ2-3; CDR3aa: CASMTSGLTDTQYF
len: 14; v_gene: TRBV13; abundance: NA; j_gene: TRBJ1-5; CDR3aa: CASSVQGPNQPQHF
len: 13; v_gene: TRBV30; abundance: NA; j_gene: TRBJ1-5; CDR3aa: CAWSRGSGQPQHF
len: 14; v_gene: TRBV18; abundance: NA; j_gene: TRBJ1-1; CDR3aa: CASSPRQGDTEAFF
len: 15; v_gene: TRBV6-5; abundance: NA; j_gene: TRBJ1-2; CDR3aa: CASKQQGSLNYGYTF
len: 14; v_gene: TRBV6-2/TRBV6-3; abundance: few; j_gene: TRBJ2-7; CDR3aa: CASSYWDRGYEQYF
len: 14; v_gene: TRBV18; abundance: once; j_gene: TRBJ2-1; CDR3aa: CASSPGTTYNEQFF
len: 14; v_gene: TRBV29-1; abundance: NA; j_gene: TRBJ2-1; CDR3aa: CSGRTGGGGNEQFF
len: 13; v_gene: TRBV2; abundance: NA; j_gene: TRBJ1-2; CDR3aa: CASSEDQGWGYTF
len: 15; v_gene: TRBV6-5; abundance: NA; j_gene: TRBJ1-2; CDR3aa: CASSYVRTGSDGYTF
len: 15; v_gene: TRBV5-1; abundance: NA; j_gene: TRBJ2-5; CDR3aa: CASSLESRAQETQYF
len: 13; v_gene: TRBV7-3; abundance: NA; j_gene: TRBJ1-1; CDR3aa: CASSSTVNTEAFF
len: 15; v_gene: TRBV6-4; abundance: NA; j_gene: TRBJ2-1; CDR3aa: CASSVDYPTYNEQFF
len: 16; v_gene: TRBV6-1; abundance: few; j_gene: TRBJ2-3; CDR3aa: CASSAGNGIRGDTQYF
len: 13; v_gene: TRBV7-3; abundance: NA; j_gene: TRBJ1-1; CDR3aa: CASSLSLNTEAFF
len: 16; v_gene: TRBV12-2; abundance: NA; j_gene: TRBJ2-7; CDR3aa: CASRLGPGTGCYEQYF
len: 14; v_gene: TRBV6-5; abundance: NA; j_gene: TRBJ2-7; CDR3aa: CASMRDRSSYEQYF
len: 15; v_gene: TRBV6-5; abundance: NA; j_gene: TRBJ2-5; CDR3aa: CASKGQGEDQETQYF
len: 12; v_gene: TRBV6-5; abundance: NA; j_gene: TRBJ1-1; CDR3aa: CASSRQGSEAFF
len: 16; v_gene: TRBV5-4; abundance: NA; j_gene: TRBJ2-5; CDR3aa: CASSLGTSGGTETQYF
len: 16; v_gene: TRBV7-6; abundance: NA; j_gene: TRBJ1-2; CDR3aa: CASSLSRVGGAEGYTF
len: 14; v_gene: TRBV30; abundance: NA; j_gene: TRBJ2-3; CDR3aa: CAWTSGVSQDTQYF
len: 16; v_gene: TRBV2; abundance: NA; j_gene: TRBJ2-5; CDR3aa: CASSEIAGGPRWSQYF
len: 16; v_gene: TRBV21-1; abundance: NA; j_gene: TRBJ2-7; CDR3aa: CASSKKGGQGVYEQYF
len: 18; v_gene: TRBV18; abundance: NA; j_gene: TRBJ2-6; CDR3aa: CASSPGTGVTSGANVLTF
len: 15; v_gene: TRBV3-1/TRBV3-2; abundance: NA; j_gene: TRBJ1-4; CDR3aa: CASSQKQILNEKLFF
len: 15; v_gene: TRBV18; abundance: NA; j_gene: TRBJ2-5; CDR3aa: CASSPEGLSQETQYF
len: 14; v_gene: TRBV18; abundance: NA; j_gene: TRBJ2-7; CDR3aa: CASSERTSGGEQYF